Described below is a single TCR beta chain sequence and its context. The antigen remains undetermined. By 5'RACE template switching, TCR cDNA was produced, with a universal primer site and UMIs added in the process. TCRdb processed the 5' RACE reads anew with MiXCR; each CDR3 protein has one entry. Of more than 90,000 distinct CDR3 sequences listed, 6.5% to 9% are singletons. The data were taken from a study of T cells after yellow fever vaccination. CDR3 length: 14 residues. V was shortened by 0 bases and J by 4 bases, with 11 bases between the two germline ends. From germline, CDR1 is SGHDT and CDR2 YYEEEE. The study, taken as a whole, reports: There was a small share of clonotypes that showed up in both the CD4 and CD8 compartments. There was a possibility that FACS-sorted repertoires contained abundant clonotypes contaminating from the bulk population. Subsequent to the booster, the majority of primary-vaccination clones reappeared (roughly 97% CD4, approximately 85% CD8).

The receptor was derived from a man aged 30 to 45 who received the YFV17D yellow fever vaccine. V and J are TRBV5-6 and TRBJ2-7, with D unclear. The sequences come from CD8+ T cells sorted from PBMCs, collected 45 days after the yellow fever booster vaccination. The CDR3 here is CASSLEMEVYEQYF. For the CDR3, the DNA is TGTGCCAGCAGCTTGGAGATGGAAGTTTACGAGCAGTACTTC. The full variable domain, with the rest looked up from reference TRBV5-6 and TRBJ2-7, is DAGVTQSPTHLIKTRGQQVTLRCSPKSGHDTVSWYQQALGQGPQFIFQYYEEEERQRGNFPDRFSGHQFPNYSSELNVNALLLGDSALYLCASSLEMEVYEQYFGPGTRLTVT.